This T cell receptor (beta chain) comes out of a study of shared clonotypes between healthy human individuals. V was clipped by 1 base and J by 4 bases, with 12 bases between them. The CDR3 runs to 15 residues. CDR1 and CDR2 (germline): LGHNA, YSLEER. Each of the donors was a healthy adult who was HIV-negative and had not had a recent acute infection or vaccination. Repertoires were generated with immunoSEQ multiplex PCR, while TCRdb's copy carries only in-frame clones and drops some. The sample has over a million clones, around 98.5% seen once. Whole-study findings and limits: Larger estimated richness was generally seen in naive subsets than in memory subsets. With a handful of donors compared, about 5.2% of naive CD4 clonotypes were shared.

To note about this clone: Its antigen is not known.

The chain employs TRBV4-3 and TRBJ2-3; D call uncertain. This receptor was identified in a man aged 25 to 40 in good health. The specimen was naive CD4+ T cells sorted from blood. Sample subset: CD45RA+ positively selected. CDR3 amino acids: CASSQANSRSDTQYF. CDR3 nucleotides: TGCGCCAGCAGCCAAGCAAACTCCAGATCAGATACGCAGTATTTT.